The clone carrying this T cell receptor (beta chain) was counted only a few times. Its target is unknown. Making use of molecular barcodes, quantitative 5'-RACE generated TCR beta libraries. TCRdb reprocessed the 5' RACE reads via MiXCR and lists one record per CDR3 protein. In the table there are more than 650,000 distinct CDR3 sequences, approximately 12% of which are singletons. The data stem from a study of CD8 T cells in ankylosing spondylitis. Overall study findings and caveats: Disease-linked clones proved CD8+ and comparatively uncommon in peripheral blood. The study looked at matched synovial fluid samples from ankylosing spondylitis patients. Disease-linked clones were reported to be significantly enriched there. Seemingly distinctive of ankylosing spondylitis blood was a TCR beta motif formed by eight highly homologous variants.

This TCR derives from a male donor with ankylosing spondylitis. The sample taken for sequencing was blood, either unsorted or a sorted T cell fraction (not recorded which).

CDR3 sequence (DNA): TGTGCCACCAGCAGAGATCGGAGGGGTCAGCCCCAGCATTTT. It yields the protein CATSRDRRGQPQHF. The chain is built from TRBV15 and TRBJ1-5; weak D call: TRBD1 (5 bases). V lost 0 bases and J lost 6, with 9 bases in between. The CDR3 loop spans 14 amino acids. Germline assignment: CDR1 LNHNV and CDR2 YYDKDF (reference sequence).